This T cell receptor beta chain appears in the sequencing data of a study of blood T cell repertoires in COVID-19. On the study more broadly: T cells, B-cell-depleted T cells, or PBMCs supplied cDNA or gDNA.

Produced via immunoSEQ multiplex PCR; TCRdb's table is partial and in-frame only. Among 150,000 to 200,000 clones listed, around four fifths were seen once. The CDR3 runs 13 residues. The germline V gene encodes CDR1 SNHLY and CDR2 FYNNEI. V gave up 6 bases and J gave up 8 bases; unmatched junction bases: 4. This clone was picked up many times. Sequencing was done on a sample of peripheral blood. The receptor comes from a woman aged 70 to 79 with COVID-19, enrolled during active disease. This sequence joins TRBV2 and TRBJ2-1; 10 bases agree with TRBD1. The CDR3 nucleotides read TGTGCCAGCAGAGGGACAGGGGTACATGAGCAGTTCTTC. Residues: CASRGTGVHEQFF.